These 2 T cell receptor beta chains were sequenced from one sample in a study of blood T cell repertoires in COVID-19. Generated by immunoSEQ multiplex PCR, the TCRdb table keeps only in-frame clones and is missing some. Here the sample spans about 68,000 clones, roughly nine tenths being singletons. The sample consisted of peripheral blood. The receptors here all came from a man in his forties or fifties with acute or convalescent COVID-19.

The V and J genes are TRBV19 and TRBJ2-4; 7 bases match TRBD2. This CDR3 has 15 residues. Trimming at V came to 6 bases and at J to 5 bases, leaving 10 bases not matched to a gene. Germline CDR1 reads LNHDA; CDR2 reads SQIVND (reference sequence). The DNA of the CDR3 is TGTGCCAGTAGGCGAGCGTGGGGGGGGGAAAACATTCAGTACTTC. It yields the protein CASRRAWGGENIQYF.

This chain joins TRBV27 and TRBJ1-6, with D maybe TRBD1 (5 bases). The CDR3 loop spans 17 amino acids. The V end lost 8 bases, the J end lost 13 bases, and 30 bases lay between the germline ends. Germline V gene lookup returns CDR1 MNHEY and CDR2 SMNVEV (reference sequence). In DNA form, the CDR3 reads TGTGCCAGCGGCGGAATCCCCGGGACTAAAATACCGGACCCCCTCCACTTT. It is translated as CASGGIPGTKIPDPLHF.